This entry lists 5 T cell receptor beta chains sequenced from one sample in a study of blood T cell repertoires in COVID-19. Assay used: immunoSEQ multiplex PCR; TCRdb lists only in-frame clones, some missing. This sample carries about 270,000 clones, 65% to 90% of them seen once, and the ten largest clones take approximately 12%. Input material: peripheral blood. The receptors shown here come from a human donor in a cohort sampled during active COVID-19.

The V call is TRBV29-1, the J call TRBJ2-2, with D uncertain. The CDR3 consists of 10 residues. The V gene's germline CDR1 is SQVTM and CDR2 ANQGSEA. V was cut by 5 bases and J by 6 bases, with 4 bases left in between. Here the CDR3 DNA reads TGCAGCGTTCTGTCCGGGGAGCTGTTTTTT. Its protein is CSVLSGELFF.

CDR3 sequence reads: CASSEGGRFYGYTF. The CDR3 coding sequence is TGTGCCAGCAGTGAGGGGGGGAGGTTCTATGGCTACACCTTC. The rearrangement links TRBV25-1 to TRBJ1-2; perhaps TRBD1 as D (5 bases). V was pared by 3 bases and J by 4 bases, with 12 bases between. Per the germline V gene, CDR1 is MGHDK and CDR2 is SYGVNS. The CDR3 has 14 amino acids.

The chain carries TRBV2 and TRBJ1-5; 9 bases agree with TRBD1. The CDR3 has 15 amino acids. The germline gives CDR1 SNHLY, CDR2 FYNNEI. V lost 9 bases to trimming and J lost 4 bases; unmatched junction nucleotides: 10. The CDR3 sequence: CASTGQGLPNQPQHF. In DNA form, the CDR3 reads TGTGCCAGTACGGGACAGGGCCTCCCTAATCAGCCCCAGCATTTT.

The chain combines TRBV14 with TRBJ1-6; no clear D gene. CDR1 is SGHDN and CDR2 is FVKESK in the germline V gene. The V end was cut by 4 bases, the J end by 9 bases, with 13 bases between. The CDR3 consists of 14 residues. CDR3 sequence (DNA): TGTGCCAGCAGCCGACCCGGAACGGGTTCACCCCTCCACTTT. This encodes CASSRPGTGSPLHF.

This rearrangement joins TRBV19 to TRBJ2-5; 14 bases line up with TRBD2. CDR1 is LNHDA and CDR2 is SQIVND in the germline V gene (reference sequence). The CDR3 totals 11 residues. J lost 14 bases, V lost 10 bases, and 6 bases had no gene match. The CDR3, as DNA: TGTGCCACCGGGACTAGCGGGAGATCATACTTC. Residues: CATGTSGRSYF.